This T cell receptor beta chain came from a study of cytotoxic CD8 clonotypes in ibrutinib-treated CLL. Comment on this clone: This same CDR3 is encoded by further DNA sequences in the sample.

Libraries were prepared by immunoSEQ multiplex PCR; TCRdb keeps only in-frame clonotypes and omits some of them. This sample has under 150,000 clones; approximately 80% occur once, and the top ten carry 6.5% to 8%. Germline lookup yields CDR1 SGHRS and CDR2 YFSETQ. The CDR3 is made up of 14 amino acids. V was clipped by 4 bases and J by 4 bases; unmatched bases: 5. V usage is TRBV5-1 and J usage is TRBJ2-7, with TRBD1 matching 10 bases. This specimen was PBMCs, taken after 36 months of ibrutinib treatment. The clonotype originates from a human donor with chronic lymphocytic leukemia. The CDR3 loop reads CASSPRDRGYEQYF. Written as DNA, the CDR3 is TGCGCCAGCAGCCCACGGGACAGGGGTTACGAGCAGTACTTC.